Following are 21 T cell receptor beta chains from one sample sequenced in a study of immune evolution from preneoplasia to lung adenocarcinoma. Some clones are missing from TCRdb's copy, which holds only in-frame ones; the method was immunoSEQ multiplex PCR. The sample shows 15,000 or so clones, approximately 86% of them seen only once. Sequenced sample: FFPE invasive lung adenocarcinoma tissue. The receptors were gathered from a person aged 65-85 years with invasive lung adenocarcinoma.

The chain combines TRBV6-5 with TRBJ1-5, with a tentative D call TRBD1 (6 bases). The CDR3 is 14 amino acids. V lost 4 bases to trimming and J lost 1 base, with 8 bases between them. CDR1 is MNHEY and CDR2 is SVGAGI in the germline V gene. CDR3 nucleotides: TGTGCCAGCAGTTCCGACAGGAGCAATCAGCCCCAGCATTTT. This sequence encodes CASSSDRSNQPQHF.

The chain recombines TRBV5-6 with TRBJ1-1; D might be TRBD1 (6 bases). Trimming removed 4 bases at V and 2 bases at J, with 12 bases between. The germline CDR1 and CDR2 sequences are SGHDT and YYEEEE. CDR3 length equals 14 residues. The CDR3 DNA reads as TGTGCCAGCAGCCCGCCGGACAGTAACACTGAAGCTTTCTTT. Protein product: CASSPPDSNTEAFF.

J is TRBJ2-3 and V is TRBV9, with 11 bases matching TRBD2. Germline V gives CDR1 SGDLS, CDR2 YYNGEE. The CDR3 contains 17 residues. The V and J ends lost 2 bases and 0 bases, in that order; junction bases with no gene match: 5. This CDR3 is CASSVTSGTSSTDTQYF. The CDR3 coding sequence is TGTGCCAGCAGCGTGACTAGCGGGACATCTAGCACAGATACGCAGTATTTT.

The chain couples TRBV5-3 to TRBJ2-3; 14 positions match TRBD2. Being an ORF, TRBV5-3 has a function that is uncertain. The length of the CDR3 is 20 residues. The V segment lost 4 bases and the J segment 2 bases; nucleotides outside the gene matches: 15. The chain's CDR3 is CARSRPGLAGDILPTDTQYF. DNA of the CDR3: TGTGCCAGAAGCCGCCCGGGACTAGCGGGGGACATCCTCCCCACAGATACGCAGTATTTT.

The gene calls are TRBV18 and TRBJ1-3; the D is unclear. The V end was cut by 3 bases, the J end by 0 bases, with 6 bases between. Germline V gene data show CDR1 as KGHSH and CDR2 as LQKENI. CDR3 length equals 14 residues. The CDR3 loop reads CASSPNHSGNTIYF. Written as DNA, the CDR3 is TGTGCCAGCTCACCTAATCACTCTGGAAACACCATATATTTT.

The CDR3 nucleotides are TGTGCCAGCAGCTCCTATGGGCGGGGGGCCTCCTACAATGAGCAGTTCTTC. Protein product: CASSSYGRGASYNEQFF. The chain has TRBV7-3 and TRBJ2-1, with 8 bases fitting TRBD2. Trimming cost V 4 bases and J 0 bases; bases outside gene matches: 8. Germline V gene lookup returns CDR1 SGHTA and CDR2 FQGTGA. CDR3 length: 17 residues.

V is TRBV28 and J is TRBJ1-1, with D hard to call. Trimming left V 2 bases short and J 4 bases short, with 11 bases between. The CDR3 extends over 14 amino acids. Germline assignment: CDR1 MDHEN and CDR2 SYDVKM. DNA of the CDR3: TGTGCCAGCAGTTTAGGTTTGGGAAGCACTGAAGCTTTCTTT. Protein: CASSLGLGSTEAFF.

This sequence joins TRBV7-9 and TRBJ2-7, with D perhaps matching TRBD2 (7 bases). This CDR3 is 15 amino acids long. V lost 5 bases, J lost 2 bases, and 16 bases lay in between. From germline, CDR1 is SEHNR and CDR2 FQNEAQ (reference sequence). This chain's CDR3 is CASSGGDKGAYEQYF. The CDR3 nucleotides read TGTGCCAGCAGCGGGGGGGACAAGGGAGCCTACGAGCAGTACTTC. The whole variable domain, remainder taken from reference TRBV7-9 and TRBJ2-7, is DTGVSQNPRHKITKRGQNVTFRCDPISEHNRLYWYRQTLGQGPEFLTYFQNEAQLEKSRLLSDRFSAERPKGSFSTLEIQRTEQGDSAMYLCASSGGDKGAYEQYFGPGTRLTVT.

This clone was seen only once. The chain joins TRBV7-9 to TRBJ1-1; D not certain. This CDR3 is 13 amino acids long. Germline CDR1 and CDR2: SEHNR and FQNEAQ (reference sequence). V lost 1 base and J lost 10, with 13 bases in between. The CDR3 here is CASSLGAVEGAFF. For the CDR3, the DNA is TGTGCCAGCAGCTTAGGCGCCGTGGAAGGAGCTTTCTTT.

This chain uses TRBV11-2 with TRBJ2-3; TRBD2 aligns across 12 bases. The CDR3 loop spans 16 amino acids. V lost 5 bases and J lost 0; bases outside the gene matches: 3. Germline lookup yields CDR1 SGHAT and CDR2 FQNNGV. CDR3 nucleotide sequence: TGTGCCAGCAGCCTAGGACTAGCGGGGAGCACAGATACGCAGTATTTT. Translating gives CASSLGLAGSTDTQYF.

V usage is TRBV27 and J usage is TRBJ2-1; D is uncertain. The CDR3 is 16 residues long. Trimming removed 0 bases at V and 0 bases at J, with 9 bases between. Germline values: CDR1 MNHEY, CDR2 SMNVEV (reference sequence). The CDR3 region has the DNA TGTGCCAGCAGTTTATCGAGGTACTTCTCCTACAATGAGCAGTTCTTC. Its translation is CASSLSRYFSYNEQFF.

This clone was counted a single time. CDR3 sequence: CASSTRTSGGTQYF. The CDR3 DNA sequence: TGTGCCAGCAGCACCCGGACTAGCGGGGGGACCCAGTACTTC. The genes are TRBV28 and TRBJ2-5; TRBD2 matches 13 bases. Trimming took 6 bases from V and 7 from J; bases not matched to a gene: 5. The CDR3 sequence is 14 residues long. The V gene's germline CDR1 is MDHEN and CDR2 SYDVKM.

The chain uses TRBV30 and TRBJ1-1; 7 bases match TRBD1. The CDR3 covers 13 residues. Germline V lookup: CDR1 GTSNPN, CDR2 SVGIG (reference sequence). V shed 5 bases, J shed 2 bases, and the junction held 5 bases outside the gene matches. The CDR3, as DNA: TGTGCCTGGCACCGACAGGGTAACACTGAAGCTTTCTTT. Translation gives CAWHRQGNTEAFF.

The chain is built from TRBV4-1 and TRBJ1-5; possibly TRBD1 for D (6 bases). The V gene's germline CDR1 is MGHRA and CDR2 YSYEKL. The CDR3 spans 18 residues. Between the trimmed V and J ends, which lost 1 base and 3 bases, there was a span of 19 bases. The CDR3 DNA is TGCGCCAGCAGCCAAGTCCGGTTCCAGGGGATCTTCAATCAGCCCCAGCATTTT. Protein: CASSQVRFQGIFNQPQHF.

The chain recombines TRBV7-2 with TRBJ2-7; 8 bases map to TRBD2. This CDR3 has 14 residues. CDR1 and CDR2 from the germline V gene are SGHTA and FQGNSA. V was pared by 5 bases and J by 12 bases, with 15 bases of the junction left unmatched. CDR3 nucleotide sequence: TGTGCCAGCAGCCCCAGCCCGGGTCCCAGCGGGAGGTACTTC. It encodes CASSPSPGPSGRYF.

The V and J genes are TRBV6-5 and TRBJ2-3; D gene ambiguous. Germline-derived CDR1 and CDR2 are MNHEY and SVGAGI. Trimming removed 5 bases at V and 4 bases at J, with 13 bases between. CDR3 length: 14 amino acids. CDR3 amino acids: CASSPVGPPDTQYF. The CDR3 bases are TGTGCCAGCAGTCCGGTCGGGCCCCCAGATACGCAGTATTTT.

The V call is TRBV29-1, the J call TRBJ2-1; D uncertain. CDR1 is SQVTM and CDR2 is ANQGSEA in the germline V gene. With 6 bases removed from V and 0 bases from J, the gap between germline ends came to 18 bases. This CDR3 spans 16 amino acids. The CDR3 is CSVYPPPDTSYNEQFF. In DNA form, the CDR3 reads TGCAGCGTCTACCCCCCGCCGGATACCTCCTACAATGAGCAGTTCTTC.

The chain has TRBV30 and TRBJ2-2; D may be TRBD2 (5 bases). The CDR3 contains 13 residues. Trimming cost V 0 bases and J 6 bases, with 8 bases left between them. CDR1 and CDR2 (germline): GTSNPN, SVGIG (reference sequence). DNA of the CDR3: TGTGCCTGGAGTGTATGGGGAGCCGGGGAGCTGTTTTTT. Protein sequence: CAWSVWGAGELFF.

V gene TRBV19 combines with J gene TRBJ2-4, with 11 bases that match TRBD2. Germline V lookup: CDR1 LNHDA, CDR2 SQIVND (reference sequence). The CDR3 spans 18 residues. Trimming removed 0 bases from V and 3 bases from J; junction bases left unmatched: 7. CDR3 nucleotides: TGTGCCAGTAGTATAGATTGGGATAGCGGGAGGGTCAAAAACATTCAGTACTTC. Translating gives CASSIDWDSGRVKNIQYF.

The V and J genes are TRBV14 and TRBJ1-1; perhaps TRBD1 as D (6 bases). The CDR3 consists of 13 residues. Germline V CDR1 and CDR2: SGHDN, FVKESK. V lost 5 bases to trimming and J lost 2 bases, with 9 bases between them. The CDR3, as DNA: TGTGCCAGCAGCAACAGGGCTAACACTGAAGCTTTCTTT. Amino acid sequence: CASSNRANTEAFF.

This chain uses TRBV5-1 with TRBJ2-3; D is unresolved. V lost 0 bases and J lost 2, with 10 bases in between. CDR1 is SGHRS, CDR2 YFSETQ, per germline. The length of the CDR3 is 15 residues. For the CDR3, the DNA is TGCGCCAGCAGCTTGGGCCCGACCTTCACAGATACGCAGTATTTT. This gives the protein CASSLGPTFTDTQYF.